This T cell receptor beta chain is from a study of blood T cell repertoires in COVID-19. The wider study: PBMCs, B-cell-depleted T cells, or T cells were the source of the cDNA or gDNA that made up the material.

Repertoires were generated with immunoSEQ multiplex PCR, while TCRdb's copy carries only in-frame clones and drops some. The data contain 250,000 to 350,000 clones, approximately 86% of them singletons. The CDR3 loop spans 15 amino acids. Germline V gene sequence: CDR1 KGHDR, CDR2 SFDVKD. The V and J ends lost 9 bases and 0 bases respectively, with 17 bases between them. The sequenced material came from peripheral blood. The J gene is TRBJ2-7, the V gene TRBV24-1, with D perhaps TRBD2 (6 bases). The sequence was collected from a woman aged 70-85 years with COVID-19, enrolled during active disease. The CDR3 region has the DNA TGTGCCACCGAGGGCACGGGGGAGAGCTCCTACGAGCAGTACTTC. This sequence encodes CATEGTGESSYEQYF.